These 25 T cell receptor beta chains were sequenced from one sample in a study of cytomegalovirus exposure and HLA in healthy donors (dated by TCRdb to about 2017). The library was obtained by the immunoSEQ multiplex PCR assay. The multiplex PCR relied on a mix of 60 forward primers for TCR Vbeta segments and 13 reverse primers for TCR Jbeta segments. In TCRdb, the immuneACCESS table is reduced to in-frame sequences with V and J assigned. These tables do not hold every clone; where another copy was compared, an unresolved V gene accounts for under half, and the others remain unexplained. A total of approximately 130,000 clones appear in this sample, roughly 77% of them only once. The ten largest clones represent 1.8% of the sample. The sequenced material came from PBMCs. The receptors here all came from a man in his late teens or twenties in good health and CMV-seronegative.

The chain has TRBV9 and TRBJ1-1; a possible D gene is TRBD1 (5 bases). The length of the CDR3 is 14 residues. Trimming removed 4 bases from V and 1 base from J, with 11 bases in between. Germline CDR1 SGDLS, CDR2 YYNGEE. The CDR3 region is CASSTSGGNTEAFF. In DNA, the CDR3 is TGTGCCAGCAGCACCTCCGGGGGGAACACTGAAGCTTTCTTT.

This chain joins TRBV6-5 and TRBJ2-7; a possible D gene is TRBD1 (5 bases). The V gene's germline CDR1 is MNHEY and CDR2 SVGAGI. The CDR3 is 14 amino acids. V was cut by 0 bases and J by 3 bases, with 9 bases left in between. For the CDR3, the DNA is TGTGCCAGCAGTTACTCAAGGGGATACTACGAGCAGTACTTC. It is translated as CASSYSRGYYEQYF.

The chain joins TRBV4-3 to TRBJ1-2; possibly TRBD1 for D (5 bases). Germline CDR1 reads LGHNA; CDR2 reads YSLEER. There are 15 residues in the CDR3. V dropped 0 bases and J dropped 7 bases, with 15 bases sitting between them. The CDR3 spells CASSQEPGLGFGYTF. As DNA, the CDR3 is TGCGCCAGCAGCCAAGAACCGGGACTCGGATTTGGCTACACCTTC.

The chain combines TRBV14 with TRBJ2-2; tentatively, D is TRBD2 (6 bases). CDR1 and CDR2 (germline): SGHDN, FVKESK. CDR3 length equals 13 residues. Trimming stripped 4 bases from V and 5 bases from J, with 8 bases between. This chain's CDR3 is CASSRGGTGELFF. The CDR3 DNA reads as TGTGCCAGCAGCCGCGGAGGGACCGGGGAGCTGTTTTTT.

The rearrangement links TRBV6-5 to TRBJ2-1, with 10 bases fitting TRBD1. CDR3 length equals 13 residues. V was pared by 5 bases and J by 15 bases, with 10 bases of the junction left unmatched. Germline lookup yields CDR1 MNHEY and CDR2 SVGAGI. The CDR3 here is CASSKRQGAPAFF. As DNA, the CDR3 is TGTGCCAGCAGTAAGCGACAGGGGGCTCCTGCGTTCTTC.

The genes are TRBV5-1 and TRBJ1-1; the D gene is possibly TRBD1 (6 bases). Germline V CDR1 and CDR2: SGHRS, YFSETQ. The CDR3 contains 15 residues. V was trimmed by 0 bases and J by 1 base, leaving 10 bases between them. CDR3 DNA: TGCGCCAGCAGCTTGGTAGCAGGGGCGAACACTGAAGCTTTCTTT. Amino acids: CASSLVAGANTEAFF.

V usage is TRBV19 and J usage is TRBJ2-3; 11 bases agree with TRBD2. Germline loops: CDR1 LNHDA, CDR2 SQIVND (reference sequence). The V gene end was trimmed by 6 bases and the J gene end by 4 bases; junction bases not matched to a gene: 9. This CDR3 is built from 16 residues. The CDR3 sequence is CASSTGTSGKSDTQYF. In DNA, the CDR3 is TGTGCCAGTAGCACTGGGACTAGCGGTAAATCAGATACGCAGTATTTT.

This chain links TRBV5-1 with TRBJ1-1; 10 bases match TRBD1. The CDR3 spans 14 residues. The V and J ends lost 4 bases and 1 base, in that order; junction bases with no gene match: 1. Germline assignment: CDR1 SGHRS and CDR2 YFSETQ. CDR3 loop: CASSRDRGNTEAFF. Here the CDR3 DNA reads TGCGCCAGCAGCCGGGACAGGGGGAACACTGAAGCTTTCTTT.

This rearrangement joins TRBV13 to TRBJ2-5, with 10 bases that match TRBD2. This CDR3 has 15 amino acids. Germline CDR1 reads PRHDT; CDR2 reads FYEKMQ (reference sequence). V shed 6 bases, J shed 6 bases, and the junction held 10 bases outside the gene matches. CDR3 residues: CASSPAGGPPQTQYF. CDR3 in DNA: TGTGCCAGCAGTCCAGCGGGGGGGCCTCCCCAGACCCAGTACTTC.

The V gene is TRBV6-5, the J gene TRBJ1-1; D call uncertain. CDR1 is MNHEY and CDR2 is SVGAGI in the germline V gene. The V gene lost 2 bases and the J gene lost 8 bases, with 6 bases spanning the gap. The CDR3 runs to 11 residues. This CDR3 reads CASSYGQEAFF. The CDR3 DNA sequence: TGTGCCAGCAGTTACGGCCAAGAAGCTTTCTTT.

The rearrangement links TRBV2 to TRBJ1-5, with D uncertain. The CDR3 extends over 17 amino acids. The ends were cut back, 1 base at V and 3 bases at J, with 16 bases in the middle. The germline gives CDR1 SNHLY, CDR2 FYNNEI. CDR3 nucleotide sequence: TGTGCCAGCAGTGAAGGTACCAACTACGGGAACAATCAGCCCCAGCATTTT. Translation: CASSEGTNYGNNQPQHF.

The chain links TRBV7-2 to TRBJ2-4; 9 bases are shared with TRBD1. V shed 3 bases, J shed 0 bases, and the junction held 9 bases outside the gene matches. Germline V lookup: CDR1 SGHTA, CDR2 FQGNSA. The CDR3 is 18 amino acids. For the CDR3, the DNA is TGTGCCAGCAGCTTTCCCGGGACAGGGAGCGGAGCCAAAAACATTCAGTACTTC. It translates to CASSFPGTGSGAKNIQYF.

This clone was seen only a few times. V usage is TRBV5-5 and J usage is TRBJ1-5; D remains unclear. Germline lookup yields CDR1 SGHKS and CDR2 YYEKEE (reference sequence). Trimming took 1 base from V and 5 from J, leaving 10 bases between them. The CDR3 covers 14 residues. The CDR3 loop reads CASSLLGTDQPQHF. The CDR3 coding sequence is TGTGCCAGCAGCTTGTTAGGTACAGATCAGCCCCAGCATTTT.

This clone was recorded a few times. Other DNA sequences in the sample encode the same CDR3. The chain recombines TRBV5-1 with TRBJ1-2; 10 nucleotides match TRBD1. The CDR3 loop spans 14 amino acids. The V segment lost 4 bases and the J segment 5 bases; nucleotides outside the gene matches: 5. Germline loops: CDR1 SGHRS, CDR2 YFSETQ. This chain's CDR3 is CASSLGTGAYGYTF. The CDR3, as DNA: TGCGCCAGCAGCCTGGGGACAGGGGCGTATGGCTACACCTTC.

This clone was found a few times. This chain links TRBV11-1 with TRBJ1-2; D gene uncertain. The V gene lost 2 bases and the J gene lost 7 bases, with 11 bases spanning the gap. CDR1 and CDR2 (germline): SGHAT, FQDESV (reference sequence). This CDR3 has 13 amino acids. The CDR3 is CASSLRTLGGYTF. DNA for the CDR3: TGTGCCAGCAGCTTAAGGACTCTCGGTGGCTACACCTTC.

The J gene is TRBJ1-1, the V gene TRBV9, with D tentatively TRBD1 (5 bases). V lost 7 bases, J lost 5 bases, and 15 bases lay in between. CDR3 length: 13 amino acids. The germline CDR1 and CDR2 sequences are SGDLS and YYNGEE. The CDR3 loop is CASGGSLGTEAFF. For the CDR3, the DNA is TGTGCCAGCGGGGGGTCTCTGGGGACTGAAGCTTTCTTT.

V gene TRBV6-6 combines with J gene TRBJ1-1, with 7 bases matching TRBD1. This CDR3 spans 13 amino acids. Trimming at V came to 5 bases and at J to 4 bases, leaving 4 bases not matched to a gene. Germline loops: CDR1 MNHNY, CDR2 SVGAGI (reference sequence). The CDR3 nucleotides read TGTGCCAGCAGTCAGGGGGTGGGCACTGAAGCTTTCTTT. Translating it yields CASSQGVGTEAFF.

This clone was seen only once. The chain has TRBV9 and TRBJ2-3, with D perhaps TRBD1 (5 bases). The CDR3 spans 16 residues. Trimming shortened V by 1 base and J by 3 bases, and 15 bases separated the two germline ends. Germline V lookup: CDR1 SGDLS, CDR2 YYNGEE. The CDR3 nucleotides read TGTGCCAGCAGCGTACGAGCGTTCCCAGGGACAGATACGCAGTATTTT. Protein sequence: CASSVRAFPGTDTQYF.

The sample holds a few counts of this clone. The chain employs TRBV5-6 and TRBJ2-3; 8 bases line up with TRBD1. The ends lost 2 bases at V and 7 bases at J; junction bases unmatched: 9. The CDR3 loop spans 15 amino acids. Looked up from germline, CDR1 is SGHDT and CDR2 is YYEEEE. The CDR3 reads CASSFTGQGRNTQYF. Written as DNA, the CDR3 is TGTGCCAGCAGCTTCACAGGACAGGGACGTAATACGCAGTATTTT. The entire variable domain, with the rest obtained from reference TRBV5-6 and TRBJ2-3, is as follows: DAGVTQSPTHLIKTRGQQVTLRCSPKSGHDTVSWYQQALGQGPQFIFQYYEEEERQRGNFPDRFSGHQFPNYSSELNVNALLLGDSALYLCASSFTGQGRNTQYFGPGTRLTVL.

The genes are TRBV6-1 and TRBJ2-3, with D possibly matching TRBD2 (6 bases). Looked up from germline, CDR1 is MNHNS and CDR2 is SASEGT. The ends were cut back, 6 bases at V and 6 bases at J, with 19 bases in the middle. The CDR3 spans 15 residues. Here the CDR3 reads CASSLKGLESDTQYF. The CDR3 bases are TGTGCCAGCAGCCTAAAGGGACTGGAGAGCGATACGCAGTATTTT.

This clone has a handful of counts. This chain connects TRBV27 to TRBJ2-6, with 8 bases matching TRBD2. Germline CDR1 and CDR2: MNHEY and SMNVEV (reference sequence). Losses at the gene ends were 7 bases for V and 2 bases for J; bases not matched to a gene: 4. The CDR3 spans 15 residues. CDR3 DNA: TGTGCCAGCAATCGGGGGGGCCCTGGGGCCAACGTCCTGACTTTC. Translation: CASNRGGPGANVLTF.

The rearrangement joins TRBV2 to TRBJ1-1; 8 bases fit TRBD1. The V segment lost 8 bases and the J segment 2 bases; nucleotides outside the gene matches: 10. This CDR3 is built from 15 residues. Germline CDR1 reads SNHLY; CDR2 reads FYNNEI. The CDR3 sequence: CASHRDRTINTEAFF. The CDR3 nucleotides are TGTGCCAGCCATCGGGACAGGACCATAAACACTGAAGCTTTCTTT.

This clone appeared a few times. The rearrangement links TRBV20-1 to TRBJ2-5; D is unclear. Trimming removed 1 base at V and 4 bases at J, with 4 bases between. The germline V gene has CDR1 DFQATT and CDR2 SNEGSKA (reference sequence). The length of the CDR3 is 11 residues. The CDR3 here is CSARAGETQYF. The CDR3 DNA is TGCAGTGCTAGAGCAGGAGAGACCCAGTACTTC.

This chain connects TRBV5-4 to TRBJ2-7; TRBD2 aligns across 10 bases. V lost 3 bases to trimming and J lost 3 bases; unmatched junction nucleotides: 21. This CDR3 comprises 20 residues. In germline, CDR1 is SGHNT, CDR2 YYREEE (reference sequence). CDR3 coding DNA: TGTGCCAGCAGCTCACCAGAACACGGTAGCGGGGGGCCCTCTGTCTACGAGCAGTACTTC. Translated: CASSSPEHGSGGPSVYEQYF. The full variable domain, completed using reference TRBV5-4 and TRBJ2-7, is ETGVTQSPTHLIKTRGQQVTLRCSSQSGHNTVSWYQQALGQGPQFIFQYYREEENGRGNFPPRFSGLQFPNYSSELNVNALELDDSALYLCASSSPEHGSGGPSVYEQYFGPGTRLTVT.

CDR3 bases: TGCGCCAGCAGCCTTGGAGGAACCGCGCACTATGGCTACACCTTC. Encoded protein: CASSLGGTAHYGYTF. V is TRBV5-1 and J is TRBJ1-2; D is undetermined. Trimming pared 4 bases from V and 3 bases from J, leaving 16 bases between. CDR1 is SGHRS and CDR2 is YFSETQ in the germline V gene. The CDR3 is 15 amino acids.